These T cell receptor beta chains were read from a single sample in a study of monozygotic twins with inflammatory bowel disease. TCRdb reanalyzed the 5' RACE reads and collapses them to one entry per CDR3 protein, without DNA. The sample has roughly 160,000 distinct CDR3 sequences. Material for sequencing was blood. The receptors shown here come from a human donor with ulcerative colitis or Crohn's disease, or a healthy co-twin of an affected twin (not recorded which). Each CDR3 is given with its conserved first and last residue.

TRBJ2-1,TRBV20-1,CSAIPYLLAGSAWDNEQFF
TRBJ2-1,TRBV6-5,CASSLVGQPSDQQFF
TRBJ2-7,TRBV28,CASSPPGKEQYF
TRBJ1-5,TRBV18,CASSPPWVAGNQPQHF
TRBJ2-7,TRBV7-9,CASSLNVAYEQYF
TRBJ2-7,TRBV3-1,CASSQGDPYEQYF
TRBJ1-1,TRBV7-2,CASSADIAEAFF
TRBJ2-7,TRBV5-4,CASSPGGASGLYEQYF
TRBJ2-5,TRBV20-1,CSAPDRGQETQYF
TRBJ1-5,TRBV19,CASSSAPESNQPQHF
TRBJ2-1,TRBV5-5,CASSKGHANYNEQFF
TRBJ2-7,TRBV7-8,CASSPEGLAGNYEQYF
TRBJ2-1,TRBV5-1,CASRWTSGTYNEQFF
TRBJ2-3,TRBV5-6,CASSSHREDTQYF
TRBJ2-3,TRBV20-1,CSAELAGRTDTQYF
TRBJ2-1,TRBV9,CASSGTSGSLEQFF
TRBJ1-1,TRBV15,CATSRDLRGGRYAFF
TRBJ2-5,TRBV7-9,CASSLDTGDETQYF
TRBJ1-2,TRBV24-1,CATSATGNYGYTF
TRBJ2-1,TRBV5-1,CASSAGLATNEQFF
TRBJ2-1,TRBV5-1,CASSLANQGGGPDDYYNEQFF
TRBJ2-1,TRBV24-1,CATSDTGTRGYEQFF
TRBJ2-1,TRBV20-1,CSARGPSYNEQFF
TRBJ2-3,TRBV5-1,CASSFGGGSTDTQYF
TRBJ1-2,TRBV10-3,CAISEGVENYGYTF
TRBJ2-2,TRBV5-1,CASSLAGSANTGELFF
TRBJ1-1,TRBV20-1,CTTNQGVATEAFF
TRBJ2-5,TRBV9,CASSPRTDEETQYF